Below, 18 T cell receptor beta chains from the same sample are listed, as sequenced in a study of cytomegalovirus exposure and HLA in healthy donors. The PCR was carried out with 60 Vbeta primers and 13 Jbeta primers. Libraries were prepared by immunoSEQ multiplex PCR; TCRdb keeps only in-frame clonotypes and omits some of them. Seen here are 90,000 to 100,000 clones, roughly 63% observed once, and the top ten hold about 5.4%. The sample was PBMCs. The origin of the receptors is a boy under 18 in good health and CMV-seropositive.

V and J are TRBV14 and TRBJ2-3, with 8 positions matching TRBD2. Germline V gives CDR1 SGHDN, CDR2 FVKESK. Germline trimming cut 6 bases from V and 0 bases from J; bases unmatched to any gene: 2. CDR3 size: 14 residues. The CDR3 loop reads CASRRGGSTDTQYF. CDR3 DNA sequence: TGTGCCAGCAGACGGGGGGGCAGCACAGATACGCAGTATTTT.

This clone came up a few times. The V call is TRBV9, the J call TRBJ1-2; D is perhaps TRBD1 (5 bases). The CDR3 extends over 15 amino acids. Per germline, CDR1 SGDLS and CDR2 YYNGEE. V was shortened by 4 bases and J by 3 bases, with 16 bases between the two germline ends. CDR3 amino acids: CASSQHSGGDYGYTF. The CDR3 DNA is TGTGCCAGCAGCCAGCACAGTGGAGGGGACTATGGCTACACCTTC.

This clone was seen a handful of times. For the CDR3, the DNA is TGTGCCAGCAGCATCGGGGGGGGCGGGAGTCAGCCCCAGCATTTT. It specifies CASSIGGGGSQPQHF. This chain uses TRBV7-8 with TRBJ1-5, with a tentative D call TRBD1 (6 bases). Germline V gene sequence: CDR1 SGHVS, CDR2 FQNEAQ. The CDR3 is 15 amino acids. V was shortened by 5 bases and J by 6 bases, with 17 bases between the two germline ends.

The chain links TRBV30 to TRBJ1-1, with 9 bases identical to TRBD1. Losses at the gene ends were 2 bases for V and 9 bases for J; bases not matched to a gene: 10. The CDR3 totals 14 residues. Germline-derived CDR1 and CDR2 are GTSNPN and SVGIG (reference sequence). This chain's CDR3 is CAWSSPAGTGQAFF. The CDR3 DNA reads TGTGCCTGGAGTTCACCTGCGGGGACAGGGCAAGCTTTCTTT.

Here the CDR3 DNA reads TGTGCCAGCAGTTTCATCGAGCAGGGGGATGACACCGGGGAGCTGTTTTTT. Its protein is CASSFIEQGDDTGELFF. V gene TRBV28 combines with J gene TRBJ2-2; 7 nucleotides align to TRBD1. V dropped 3 bases and J dropped 3; count of bases not matched to a gene: 10. The CDR3 totals 17 residues. Germline V CDR1 and CDR2: MDHEN, SYDVKM.

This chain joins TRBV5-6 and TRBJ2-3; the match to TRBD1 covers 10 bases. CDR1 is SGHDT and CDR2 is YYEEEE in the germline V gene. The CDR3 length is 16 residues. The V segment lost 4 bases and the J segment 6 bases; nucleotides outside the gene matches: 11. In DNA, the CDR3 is TGTGCCAGCAGCAGAAAACCGGGACAGGGGTTTGATACGCAGTATTTT. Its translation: CASSRKPGQGFDTQYF.

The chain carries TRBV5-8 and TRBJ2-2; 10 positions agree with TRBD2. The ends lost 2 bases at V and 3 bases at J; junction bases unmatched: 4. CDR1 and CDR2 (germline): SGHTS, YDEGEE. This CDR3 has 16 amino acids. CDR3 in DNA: TGTGCCAGCAGCTTAAAACTAGCGGGGTACACCGGGGAGCTGTTTTTT. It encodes CASSLKLAGYTGELFF.

The CDR3 DNA reads as TGTGCCACGAGGACTAGCGACAACACAGATACGCAGTATTTT. Encoded protein: CATRTSDNTDTQYF. The rearrangement joins TRBV2 to TRBJ2-3; 9 bases match TRBD2. The germline V gene has CDR1 SNHLY and CDR2 FYNNEI. The CDR3 has 14 residues. Trimming at V came to 10 bases and at J to 2 bases, leaving 7 bases not matched to a gene.

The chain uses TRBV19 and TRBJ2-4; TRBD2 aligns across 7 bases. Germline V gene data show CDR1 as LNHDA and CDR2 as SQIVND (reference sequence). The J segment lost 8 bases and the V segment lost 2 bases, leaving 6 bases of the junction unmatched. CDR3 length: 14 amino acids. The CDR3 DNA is TGTGCCAGTAGTATAATGGGAGGGTTAGACATTCAGTACTTC. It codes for CASSIMGGLDIQYF.

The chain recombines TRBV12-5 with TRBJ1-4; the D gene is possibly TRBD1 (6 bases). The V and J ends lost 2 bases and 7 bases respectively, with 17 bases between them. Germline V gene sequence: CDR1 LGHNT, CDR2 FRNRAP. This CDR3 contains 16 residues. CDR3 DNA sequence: TGTGCTAGTGGTTTGTGGAGTACAGGGAGTACTGAAAAACTGTTTTTT. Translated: CASGLWSTGSTEKLFF.

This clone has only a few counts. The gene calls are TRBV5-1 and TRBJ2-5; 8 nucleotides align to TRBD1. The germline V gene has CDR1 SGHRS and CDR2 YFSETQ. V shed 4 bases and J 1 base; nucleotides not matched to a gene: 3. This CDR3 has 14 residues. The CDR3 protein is CASSRTGIQETQYF. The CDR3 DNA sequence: TGCGCCAGCAGCCGGACAGGGATCCAAGAGACCCAGTACTTC.

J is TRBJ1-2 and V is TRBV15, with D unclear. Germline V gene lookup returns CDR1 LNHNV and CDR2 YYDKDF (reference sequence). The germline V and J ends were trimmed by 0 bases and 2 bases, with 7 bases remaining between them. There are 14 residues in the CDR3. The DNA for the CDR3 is TGTGCCACCAGCAGAGATCCGGGAAACTATGGCTACACCTTC. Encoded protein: CATSRDPGNYGYTF.

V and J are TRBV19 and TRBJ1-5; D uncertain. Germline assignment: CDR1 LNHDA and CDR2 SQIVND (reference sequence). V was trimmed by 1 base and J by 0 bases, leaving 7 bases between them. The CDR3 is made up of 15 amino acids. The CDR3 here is CASSIAPNSNQPQHF. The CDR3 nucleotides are TGTGCCAGTAGTATAGCCCCCAATAGCAATCAGCCCCAGCATTTT. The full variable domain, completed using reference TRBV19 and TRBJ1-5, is DGGITQSPKYLFRKEGQNVTLSCEQNLNHDAMYWYRQDPGQGLRLIYYSQIVNDFQKGDIAEGYSVSREKKESFPLTVTSAQKNPTAFYLCASSIAPNSNQPQHFGDGTRLSIL.

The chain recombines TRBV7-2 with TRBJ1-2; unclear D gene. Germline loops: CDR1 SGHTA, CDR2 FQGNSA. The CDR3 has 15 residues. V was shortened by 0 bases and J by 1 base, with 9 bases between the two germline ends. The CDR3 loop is CASSLAQLINYGYTF. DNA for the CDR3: TGTGCCAGCAGCTTAGCACAGCTAATTAACTATGGCTACACCTTC.

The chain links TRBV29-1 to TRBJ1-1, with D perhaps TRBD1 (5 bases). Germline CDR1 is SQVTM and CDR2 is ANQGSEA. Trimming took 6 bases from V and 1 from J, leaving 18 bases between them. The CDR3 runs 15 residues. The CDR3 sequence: CSVSGTRDGNTEAFF. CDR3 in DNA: TGCAGCGTATCAGGGACTCGAGACGGGAACACTGAAGCTTTCTTT.

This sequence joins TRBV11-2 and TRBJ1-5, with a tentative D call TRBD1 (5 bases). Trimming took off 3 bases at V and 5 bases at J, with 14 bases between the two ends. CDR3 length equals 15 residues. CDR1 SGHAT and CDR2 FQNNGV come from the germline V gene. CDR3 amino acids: CASSLGPRSDQPQHF. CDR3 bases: TGTGCCAGCAGCTTGGGGCCCCGGAGCGATCAGCCCCAGCATTTT.

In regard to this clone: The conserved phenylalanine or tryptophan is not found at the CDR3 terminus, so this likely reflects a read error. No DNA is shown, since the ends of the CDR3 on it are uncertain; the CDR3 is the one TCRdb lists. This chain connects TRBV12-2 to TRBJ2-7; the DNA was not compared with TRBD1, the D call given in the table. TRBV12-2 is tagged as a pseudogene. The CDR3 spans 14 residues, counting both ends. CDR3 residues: CASRVEKSGTGLPL.

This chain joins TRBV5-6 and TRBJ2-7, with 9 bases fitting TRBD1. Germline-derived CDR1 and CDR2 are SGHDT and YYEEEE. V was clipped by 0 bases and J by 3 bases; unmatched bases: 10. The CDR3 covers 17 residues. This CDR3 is CASSLGNFGTGNYEQYF. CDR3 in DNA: TGTGCCAGCAGCTTGGGAAATTTTGGGACAGGGAACTACGAGCAGTACTTC.